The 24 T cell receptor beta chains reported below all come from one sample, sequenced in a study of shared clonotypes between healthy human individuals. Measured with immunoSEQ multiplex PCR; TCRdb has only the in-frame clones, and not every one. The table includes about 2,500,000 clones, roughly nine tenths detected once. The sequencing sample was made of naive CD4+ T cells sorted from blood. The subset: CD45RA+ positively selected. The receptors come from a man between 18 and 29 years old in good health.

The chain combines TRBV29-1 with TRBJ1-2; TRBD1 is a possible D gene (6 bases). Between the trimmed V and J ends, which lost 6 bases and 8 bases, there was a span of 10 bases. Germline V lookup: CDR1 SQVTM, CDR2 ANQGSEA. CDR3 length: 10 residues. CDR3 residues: CSVSGEGYTF. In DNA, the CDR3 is TGCAGCGTCTCAGGGGAAGGCTACACCTTC.

CDR3 sequence reads: CASSPGTSTGELFF. The CDR3 DNA reads as TGCGCCAGCAGCCCCGGGACCTCCACCGGGGAGCTGTTTTTT. The V call is TRBV10-1, the J call TRBJ2-2; D tentatively fits TRBD1 or TRBD2 (5 bases each). CDR1 is WNHNN, CDR2 SYGVQD, per germline (reference sequence). The ends were cut back, 6 bases at V and 4 bases at J, with 12 bases in the middle. The CDR3 sequence is 14 residues long.

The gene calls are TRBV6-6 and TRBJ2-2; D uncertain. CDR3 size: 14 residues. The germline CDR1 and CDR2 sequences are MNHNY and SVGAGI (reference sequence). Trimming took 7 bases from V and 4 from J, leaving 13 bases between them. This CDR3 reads CASIKGRFTGELFF. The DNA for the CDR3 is TGTGCCAGCATCAAGGGCAGGTTCACCGGGGAGCTGTTTTTT.

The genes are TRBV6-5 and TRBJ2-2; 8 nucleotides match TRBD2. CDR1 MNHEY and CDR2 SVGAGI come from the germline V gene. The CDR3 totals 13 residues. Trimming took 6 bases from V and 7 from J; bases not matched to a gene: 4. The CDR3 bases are TGTGCCAGCAGCCGGACTAGCCGCGGGGAGCTGTTTTTT. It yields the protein CASSRTSRGELFF.

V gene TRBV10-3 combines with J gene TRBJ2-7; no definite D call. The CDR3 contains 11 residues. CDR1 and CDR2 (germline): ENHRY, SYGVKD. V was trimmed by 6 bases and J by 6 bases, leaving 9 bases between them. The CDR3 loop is CAIRTVTEQYF. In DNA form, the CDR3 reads TGTGCCATCAGAACAGTTACCGAGCAGTACTTC.

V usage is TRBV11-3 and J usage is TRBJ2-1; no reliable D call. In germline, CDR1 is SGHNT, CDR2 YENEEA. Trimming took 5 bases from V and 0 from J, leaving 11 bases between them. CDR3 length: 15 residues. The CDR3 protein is CASSQTLLSYNEQFF. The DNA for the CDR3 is TGTGCCAGCAGCCAGACTTTGCTCTCCTACAATGAGCAGTTCTTC.

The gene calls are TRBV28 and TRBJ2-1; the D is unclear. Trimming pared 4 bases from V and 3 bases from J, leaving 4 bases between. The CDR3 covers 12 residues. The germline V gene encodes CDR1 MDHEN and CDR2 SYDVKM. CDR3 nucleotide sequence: TGTGCCAGCAGTTCAAACTACAATGAGCAGTTCTTC. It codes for CASSSNYNEQFF.

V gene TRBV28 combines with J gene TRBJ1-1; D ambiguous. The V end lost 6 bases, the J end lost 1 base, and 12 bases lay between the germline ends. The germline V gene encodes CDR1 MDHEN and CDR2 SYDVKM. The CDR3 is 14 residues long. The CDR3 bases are TGTGCCAGCAGCCGCGATTACTCGAACACTGAAGCTTTCTTT. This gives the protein CASSRDYSNTEAFF.

Written as DNA, the CDR3 is TGTGCCAGCAGGCGGACTAGCGGGGGGGGACAAGAGACCCAGTACTTC. It specifies CASRRTSGGGQETQYF. The J gene is TRBJ2-5, the V gene TRBV5-4, with TRBD2 matching 15 bases. The ends lost 5 bases at V and 2 bases at J; junction bases unmatched: 4. The CDR3 contains 16 residues. Germline CDR1 is SGHNT and CDR2 is YYREEE (reference sequence). Combining the CDR3 with reference TRBV5-4 and TRBJ2-5 gives the whole variable domain ETGVTQSPTHLIKTRGQQVTLRCSSQSGHNTVSWYQQALGQGPQFIFQYYREEENGRGNFPPRFSGLQFPNYSSELNVNALELDDSALYLCASRRTSGGGQETQYFGPGTRLLVL.

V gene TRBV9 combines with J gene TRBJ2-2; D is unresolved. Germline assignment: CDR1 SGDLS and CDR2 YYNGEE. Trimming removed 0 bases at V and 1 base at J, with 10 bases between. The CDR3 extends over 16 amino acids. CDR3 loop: CASSVAVLENTGELFF. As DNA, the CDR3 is TGTGCCAGCAGCGTAGCCGTCCTAGAGAACACCGGGGAGCTGTTTTTT.

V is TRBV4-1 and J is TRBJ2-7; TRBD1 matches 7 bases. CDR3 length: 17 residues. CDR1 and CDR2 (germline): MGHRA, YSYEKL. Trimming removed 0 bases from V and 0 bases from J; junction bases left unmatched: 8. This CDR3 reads CASSQDRKGASSYEQYF. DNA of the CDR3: TGCGCCAGCAGCCAAGATCGCAAGGGGGCAAGCTCCTACGAGCAGTACTTC.

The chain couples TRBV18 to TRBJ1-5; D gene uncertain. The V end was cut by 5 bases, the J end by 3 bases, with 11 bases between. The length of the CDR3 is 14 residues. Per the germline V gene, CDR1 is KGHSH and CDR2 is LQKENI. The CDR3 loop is CASSITANNQPQHF. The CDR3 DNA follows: TGTGCCAGCTCAATAACAGCTAACAATCAGCCCCAGCATTTT. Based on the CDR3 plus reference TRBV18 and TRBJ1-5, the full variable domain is NAGVMQNPRHLVRRRGQEARLRCSPMKGHSHVYWYRQLPEEGLKFMVYLQKENIIDESGMPKERFSAEFPKEGPSILRIQQVVRGDSAAYFCASSITANNQPQHFGDGTRLSIL.

CDR3 bases: TGTGCCAGCAGCACGGGACGGGCCACAGATACGCAGTATTTT. Amino acids: CASSTGRATDTQYF. The rearrangement uses TRBV7-3 and TRBJ2-3; D is perhaps TRBD1 or TRBD2 (5 bases each). Trimming left V 5 bases short and J 2 bases short, with 11 bases between. CDR1 is SGHTA, CDR2 FQGTGA, per germline. The CDR3 loop spans 14 amino acids.

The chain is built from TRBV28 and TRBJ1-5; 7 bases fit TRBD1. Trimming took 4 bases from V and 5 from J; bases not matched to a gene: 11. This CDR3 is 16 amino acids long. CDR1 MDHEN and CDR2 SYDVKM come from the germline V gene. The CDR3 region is CASSSDRPGVHQPQHF. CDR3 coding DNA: TGTGCCAGCAGTTCGGACAGGCCAGGAGTTCATCAGCCCCAGCATTTT.

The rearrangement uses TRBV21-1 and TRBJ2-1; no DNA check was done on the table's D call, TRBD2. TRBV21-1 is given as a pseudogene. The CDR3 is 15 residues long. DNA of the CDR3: TGTGCCAGCAGCAAGGAGCGGGAAAGGAGCAATGAGCAGTTCTTC. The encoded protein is CASSKERERSNEQFF.

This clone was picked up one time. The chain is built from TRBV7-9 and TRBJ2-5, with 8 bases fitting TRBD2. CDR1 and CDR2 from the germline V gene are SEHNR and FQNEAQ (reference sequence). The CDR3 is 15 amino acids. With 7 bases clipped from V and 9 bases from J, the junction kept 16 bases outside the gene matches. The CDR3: CASTPSGLDVRAQYF. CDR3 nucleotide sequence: TGTGCCAGCACCCCGTCGGGACTAGATGTCAGGGCCCAGTACTTC.

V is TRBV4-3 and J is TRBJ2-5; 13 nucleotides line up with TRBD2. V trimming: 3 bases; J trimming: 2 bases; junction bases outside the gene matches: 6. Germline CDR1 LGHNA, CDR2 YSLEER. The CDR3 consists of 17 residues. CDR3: CASSQGLAGIRQETQYF. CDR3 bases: TGCGCCAGCAGCCAGGGACTAGCGGGAATTCGGCAAGAGACCCAGTACTTC.

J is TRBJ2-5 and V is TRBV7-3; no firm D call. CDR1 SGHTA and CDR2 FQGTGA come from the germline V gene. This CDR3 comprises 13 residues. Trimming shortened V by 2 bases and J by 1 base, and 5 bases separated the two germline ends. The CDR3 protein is CASSLHGQETQYF. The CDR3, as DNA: TGTGCCAGCAGCTTACACGGCCAAGAGACCCAGTACTTC. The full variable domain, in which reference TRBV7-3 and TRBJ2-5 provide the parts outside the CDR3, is GAGVSQTPSNKVTEKGKYVELRCDPISGHTALYWYRQSLGQGPEFLIYFQGTGAADDSGLPNDRFFAVRPEGSVSTLKIQRTERGDSAVYLCASSLHGQETQYFGPGTRLLVL.

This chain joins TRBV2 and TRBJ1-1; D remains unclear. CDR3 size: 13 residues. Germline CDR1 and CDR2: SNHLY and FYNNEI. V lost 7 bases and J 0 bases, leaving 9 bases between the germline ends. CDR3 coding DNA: TGTGCCAGCAACGAGAACATGAACACTGAAGCTTTCTTT. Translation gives CASNENMNTEAFF.

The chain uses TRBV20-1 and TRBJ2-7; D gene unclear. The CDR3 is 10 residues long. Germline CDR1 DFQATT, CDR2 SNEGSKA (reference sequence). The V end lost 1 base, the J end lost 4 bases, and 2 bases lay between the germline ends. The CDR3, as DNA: TGCAGTGCTAGAGTGTACGAGCAGTACTTC. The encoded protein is CSARVYEQYF.

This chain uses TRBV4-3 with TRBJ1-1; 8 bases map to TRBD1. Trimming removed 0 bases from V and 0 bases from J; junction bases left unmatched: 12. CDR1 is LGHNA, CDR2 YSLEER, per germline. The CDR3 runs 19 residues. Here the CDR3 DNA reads TGCGCCAGCAGCCAAGATGGGATATCCGGGACAGGCATGAACACTGAAGCTTTCTTT. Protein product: CASSQDGISGTGMNTEAFF.

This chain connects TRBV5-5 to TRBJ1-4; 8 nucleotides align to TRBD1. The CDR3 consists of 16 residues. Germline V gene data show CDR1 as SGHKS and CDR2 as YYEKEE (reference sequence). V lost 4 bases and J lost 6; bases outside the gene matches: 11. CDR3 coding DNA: TGTGCCAGCAGCCTCTCCCCTTCGACAGGGGATGAAAAACTGTTTTTT. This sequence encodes CASSLSPSTGDEKLFF.

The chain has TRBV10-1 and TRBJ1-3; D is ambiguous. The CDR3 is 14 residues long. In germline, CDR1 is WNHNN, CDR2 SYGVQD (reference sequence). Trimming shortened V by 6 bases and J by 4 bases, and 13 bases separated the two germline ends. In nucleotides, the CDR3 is TGCGCCAGCAGCTTACCGGTTTCAGGAAACACCATATATTTT. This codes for CASSLPVSGNTIYF.

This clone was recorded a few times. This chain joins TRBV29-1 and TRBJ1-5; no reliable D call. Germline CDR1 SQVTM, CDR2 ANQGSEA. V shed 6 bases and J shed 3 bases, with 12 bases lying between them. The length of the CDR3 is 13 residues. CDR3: CSVARELNQPQHF. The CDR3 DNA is TGCAGCGTCGCTCGGGAGCTCAATCAGCCCCAGCATTTT. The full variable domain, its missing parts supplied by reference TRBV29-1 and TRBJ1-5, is SAVISQKPSRDICQRGTSLTIQCQVDSQVTMMFWYRQQPGQSLTLIATANQGSEATYESGFVIDKFPISRPNLTFSTLTVSNMSPEDSSIYLCSVARELNQPQHFGDGTRLSIL.